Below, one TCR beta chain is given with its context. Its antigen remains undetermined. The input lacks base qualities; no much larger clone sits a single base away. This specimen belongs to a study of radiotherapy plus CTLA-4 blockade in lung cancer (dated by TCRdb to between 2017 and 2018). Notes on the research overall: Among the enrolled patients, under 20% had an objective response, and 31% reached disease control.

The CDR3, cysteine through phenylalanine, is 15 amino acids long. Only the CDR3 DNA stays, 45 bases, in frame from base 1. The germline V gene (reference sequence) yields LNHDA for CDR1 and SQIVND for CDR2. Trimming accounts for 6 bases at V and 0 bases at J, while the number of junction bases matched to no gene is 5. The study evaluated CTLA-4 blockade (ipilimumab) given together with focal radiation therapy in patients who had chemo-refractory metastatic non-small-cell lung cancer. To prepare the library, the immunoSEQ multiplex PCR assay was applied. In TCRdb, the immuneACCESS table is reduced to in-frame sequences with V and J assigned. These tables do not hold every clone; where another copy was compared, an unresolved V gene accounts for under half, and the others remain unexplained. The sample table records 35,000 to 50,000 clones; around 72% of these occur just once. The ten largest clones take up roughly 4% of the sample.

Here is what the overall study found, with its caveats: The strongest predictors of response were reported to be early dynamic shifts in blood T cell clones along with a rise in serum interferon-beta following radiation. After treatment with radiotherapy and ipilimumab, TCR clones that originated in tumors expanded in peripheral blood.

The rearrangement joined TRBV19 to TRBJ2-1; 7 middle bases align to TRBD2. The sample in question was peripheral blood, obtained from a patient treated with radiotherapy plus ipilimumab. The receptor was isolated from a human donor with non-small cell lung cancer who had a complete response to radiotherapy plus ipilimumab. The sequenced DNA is TGTGCCAGTAGACTAGGGGACTACTCCTACAATGAGCAGTTCTTC. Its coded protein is CASRLGDYSYNEQFF. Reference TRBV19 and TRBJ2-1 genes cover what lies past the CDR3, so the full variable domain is DGGITQSPKYLFRKEGQNVTLSCEQNLNHDAMYWYRQDPGQGLRLIYYSQIVNDFQKGDIAEGYSVSREKKESFPLTVTSAQKNPTAFYLCASRLGDYSYNEQFFGPGTRLTVL.